A selection of T cell receptor beta chains follows, all from one sample in a study of Graves' ophthalmopathy and Graves' hyperthyroidism. TCRdb ran MiXCR on the multiplex PCR reads and lists one entry per CDR3 protein. The table shows 35,000 to 45,000 distinct CDR3 sequences, with roughly 50% occurring only once. Sequencing was performed on peripheral blood. Source of these receptors: an adult woman with stable Graves' hyperthyroidism. The conserved cysteine and the conserved F or W are not part of the CDR3 here.

>TRBJ2-5|TRBV28
ASSPRYPAEGTQY
>TRBJ2-7|TRBV29-1
SVDGGNYEQY
>TRBJ1-6|TRBV10-3
AISDGSPIYNSPLH
>TRBJ2-7|TRBV20-1
GARVTYGQY
>TRBJ2-5|TRBV27
ASNLWGQETQY
>TRBJ1-5|TRBV10-3
AIRGPGQGGRQPQH
>TRBJ1-1|TRBV30
AWGGDLNTEAF
>TRBJ2-3|TRBV7-8
ASSPGTGSTDTQY
>TRBJ2-5|TRBV10-3
AISEWSEETQY
>TRBJ1-5|TRBV2
ASSETGVAQPQH
>TRBJ1-5|TRBV28
ASSWGQGSNQPQH
>TRBJ2-7|TRBV6-5
ASSCSRRLSYEQY
>TRBJ1-2|TRBV20-1
SAQLYGYT
>TRBJ2-3|TRBV18
ASSVNREAQY
>TRBJ2-3|TRBV7-9
ASSPTTSGPGDTQY
>TRBJ1-1|TRBV20-1
SAVGQLNTEAF
>TRBJ2-3|TRBV11-3
ASSSRGAPDTQY
>TRBJ1-3|TRBV7-2
ASSSSYRGRPGNTIY
>TRBJ1-5|TRBV24-1
ATSEGPGTGGARQPQH
>TRBJ2-5|TRBV20-1
SARARTGLAVTQY
>TRBJ2-7|TRBV20-1
SARDYTYEQY
>TRBJ1-2|TRBV12-3/TRBV12-4
ATSTGDGYT
>TRBJ2-7|TRBV7-2
ASSQGLGPQYEQY
>TRBJ2-5|TRBV20-1
SAPDSLGAQY
>TRBJ1-1|TRBV9
ASSVAKQGRTEAF
>TRBJ1-1|TRBV5-1
ASSLSDREFAEAF
>TRBJ2-2|TRBV6-5
ASSPGQDYANTGELF
>.|TRBV20-1
SAYGLAGVIRETQY
>TRBJ2-5|TRBV18
ASSPRGQGRLGTQY
>TRBJ2-2|TRBV5-1
ASSSTSATGELF
>TRBJ1-1|TRBV7-6
ASSLGGGDTEAF
>TRBJ1-2|TRBV3-1
ASSLNGGPRYT
>TRBJ2-2|TRBV20-1
SARRLAGESTGELF
>TRBJ1-2|TRBV7-6
ASSQDHGYT
>TRBJ2-2|TRBV11-2
ASSLTGPTGTGELF
>TRBJ2-5|TRBV7-2
ASGSRAGAETQY
>TRBJ1-1|TRBV29-1
SVEGPRNTEAF
>TRBJ2-1|TRBV7-8
ASSIQGQSYSEQF
>TRBJ1-1|TRBV19
ASSISVNTEAF
>TRBJ1-2|TRBV10-3
AISESQGSGYT
>TRBJ2-2|TRBV29-1
SVAGTGNTGELF
>TRBJ2-5|TRBV19
ASSIGGGEETQY
>TRBJ1-2|TRBV25-1
ASIHGQGYNYGYT
>TRBJ2-7|TRBV6-1
ASRDRGVLSYEQY
>TRBJ1-5|TRBV5-1
ASSLGDRGHIRH
>TRBJ2-2|TRBV20-1
SARMTSGSAGELF
>TRBJ2-5|TRBV29-1
SVGTGLAETQY
>TRBJ1-2|TRBV10-3
ASSSSLTASHGYT
>TRBJ2-7|TRBV19
ASSISVSGLLCEQY
>TRBJ2-5|TRBV7-9
ASSYRVGGETQY
>TRBJ2-2|TRBV5-6
ASSMVQAMGTGELL
>TRBJ1-1|TRBV6-2/TRBV6-3
ASSFQGRAGTEAF
>TRBJ1-2|TRBV20-1
SARRRGSDYGYT
>TRBJ2-7|TRBV20-1
SALASGSWSYEQY